These 26 T cell receptor beta chains share one sample of origin, sequenced in a study of cytomegalovirus exposure and HLA in healthy donors. The PCR made use of 60 Vbeta and 13 Jbeta primers. TCRdb's copy holds only in-frame clones and misses some; the assay was immunoSEQ multiplex PCR. The repertoire has 120,000 or so clones, approximately 69% of them found once; the top ten carry 3.5% to 4.5%. Specimen: PBMCs. Every receptor here comes from a man aged 35 to 55 in good health and CMV-seropositive.

Notes on this clone: Additional DNA sequences in this sample encode the identical CDR3. The chain uses TRBV11-3 and TRBJ2-1, with 10 bases identical to TRBD2. CDR1 and CDR2 (germline): SGHNT, YENEEA. The V gene end was trimmed by 5 bases and the J gene end by 2 bases; junction bases not matched to a gene: 3. The length of the CDR3 is 15 residues. CDR3 in DNA: TGTGCCAGCAGCCCCCTAGCGGGGGCCTACAATGAGCAGTTCTTC. Translation gives CASSPLAGAYNEQFF.

In this sample, this clone turned up once. This chain connects TRBV29-1 to TRBJ2-2; D perhaps matches TRBD1 (5 bases). Germline CDR1 SQVTM, CDR2 ANQGSEA. The CDR3 length is 15 residues. V was pared by 4 bases and J by 0 bases, with 12 bases between. In nucleotides, the CDR3 is TGCAGCGTTGGGGGCTGGGTCGCGAACACCGGGGAGCTGTTTTTT. It specifies CSVGGWVANTGELFF.

This clone showed up just a few times. V is TRBV5-6 and J is TRBJ1-4; D gene unclear. Germline CDR1 SGHDT, CDR2 YYEEEE. This CDR3 region has 14 residues. The V and J ends lost 6 bases and 3 bases respectively, with 12 bases between them. The CDR3 loop reads CASNSGDPNEKLFF. The CDR3 DNA reads TGTGCCAGCAACTCAGGCGACCCTAATGAAAAACTGTTTTTT.

The rearrangement uses TRBV27 and TRBJ2-5; 11 bases match TRBD2. V dropped 9 bases and J dropped 4; count of bases not matched to a gene: 1. Germline V gene lookup returns CDR1 MNHEY and CDR2 SMNVEV (reference sequence). This CDR3 contains 12 residues. The DNA for the CDR3 is TGTGCCAGTGGACTAGCGGGAGAGACCCAGTACTTC. Translating it yields CASGLAGETQYF.

The chain employs TRBV29-1 and TRBJ1-3; 9 nucleotides agree with TRBD1. Unmatched junction bases numbered 5, after V lost 3 bases and J lost 8 bases. The CDR3 contains 13 residues. Looked up from germline, CDR1 is SQVTM and CDR2 is ANQGSEA. The chain's CDR3 is CSVEDRGGYTIYF. The CDR3 DNA is TGCAGCGTTGAGGACAGGGGAGGATACACCATATATTTT. The full variable domain, completed using reference TRBV29-1 and TRBJ1-3, is SAVISQKPSRDICQRGTSLTIQCQVDSQVTMMFWYRQQPGQSLTLIATANQGSEATYESGFVIDKFPISRPNLTFSTLTVSNMSPEDSSIYLCSVEDRGGYTIYFGEGSWLTVV.

The chain combines TRBV2 with TRBJ1-2; TRBD1 aligns across 8 bases. V shed 3 bases, J shed 0 bases, and the junction held 18 bases outside the gene matches. In germline, CDR1 is SNHLY, CDR2 FYNNEI. The CDR3 runs 20 residues. The CDR3 DNA sequence: TGTGCCAGCAGTGATCCAAGTATCCCGGACAGGGAAGAGCCTAACTATGGCTACACCTTC. Amino acid sequence: CASSDPSIPDREEPNYGYTF.

This rearrangement joins TRBV15 to TRBJ2-7; TRBD1 matches 10 bases. Germline trimming cut 0 bases from V and 5 bases from J; bases unmatched to any gene: 4. Per germline, CDR1 LNHNV and CDR2 YYDKDF (reference sequence). This CDR3 spans 15 amino acids. The CDR3 here is CATSRDGTGVNEQYF. DNA of the CDR3: TGTGCCACCAGCAGAGATGGGACAGGGGTTAACGAGCAGTACTTC.

The chain combines TRBV9 with TRBJ2-5; D remains ambiguous. In germline, CDR1 is SGDLS, CDR2 YYNGEE. The V gene lost 4 bases and the J gene lost 3 bases, with 10 bases spanning the gap. CDR3 length equals 13 residues. The CDR3 DNA reads TGTGCCAGCAGCATCGGTGACAAAGAGACCCAGTACTTC. Its protein product is CASSIGDKETQYF.

The rearrangement uses TRBV28 and TRBJ1-5; TRBD1 matches 8 bases. The CDR3 runs to 15 residues. Germline V gene sequence: CDR1 MDHEN, CDR2 SYDVKM. The V and J ends lost 5 bases and 11 bases, in that order; junction bases with no gene match: 14. CDR3 DNA sequence: TGTGCCAGCAGTGCGGACAGGGCCCTAAGGGAGTCCCAGCATTTT. Translating it yields CASSADRALRESQHF.

The chain is built from TRBV5-6 and TRBJ2-7, with 7 bases identical to TRBD1. The CDR3 sequence is 16 residues long. V lost 4 bases and J lost 0; bases outside the gene matches: 10. The germline V gene encodes CDR1 SGHDT and CDR2 YYEEEE. CDR3 DNA sequence: TGTGCCAGCAGCGCGGACCCGGGACAGCACTCCTACGAGCAGTACTTC. Protein: CASSADPGQHSYEQYF.

This sequence joins TRBV4-3 and TRBJ2-3; D is possibly TRBD1 (6 bases). CDR3 size: 15 residues. The V end lost 2 bases, the J end lost 2 bases, and 11 bases lay between the germline ends. In germline, CDR1 is LGHNA, CDR2 YSLEER. The CDR3 loop is CASSQSTGHTDTQYF. The DNA for the CDR3 is TGCGCCAGCAGCCAATCAACAGGGCACACAGATACGCAGTATTTT.

In this sample, this clone turned up a few times. CDR3 nucleotide sequence: TGTGCCAGCAGCCAAGAAGCGGGAGGGCTTACAGATACGCAGTATTTT. This codes for CASSQEAGGLTDTQYF. The genes are TRBV4-2 and TRBJ2-3; 10 nucleotides line up with TRBD2. From germline, CDR1 is LGHNA and CDR2 YNFKEQ. J lost 3 bases, V lost 0 bases, and 3 bases had no gene match. This CDR3 contains 16 residues.

As concerns this clone: The same CDR3 can be traced to other DNA sequences in this sample. The chain combines TRBV5-1 with TRBJ2-5; D possibly corresponds to TRBD1 (6 bases). The V and J ends lost 5 bases and 0 bases respectively, with 20 bases between them. This CDR3 spans 17 amino acids. Germline CDR1 reads SGHRS; CDR2 reads YFSETQ. CDR3 region: CASSTLLGQMYQETQYF. Written as DNA, the CDR3 is TGCGCCAGCAGTACCCTCTTAGGACAGATGTACCAAGAGACCCAGTACTTC. The full variable domain, rest sourced from reference TRBV5-1 and TRBJ2-5, is KAGVTQTPRYLIKTRGQQVTLSCSPISGHRSVSWYQQTPGQGLQFLFEYFSETQRNKGNFPGRFSGRQFSNSRSEMNVSTLELGDSALYLCASSTLLGQMYQETQYFGPGTRLLVL.

This chain connects TRBV10-3 to TRBJ2-1, with 9 nucleotides matching TRBD1. The CDR3 sequence is 15 residues long. Germline loops: CDR1 ENHRY, CDR2 SYGVKD. The junction had 11 bases not matched to a gene; V was cut back by 6 bases and J by 8 bases. The CDR3 DNA reads as TGTGCCATCAGACTCGGGGACAGGGTCCTCGATGAGCAGTTCTTC. Protein product: CAIRLGDRVLDEQFF.

This clone was recorded once. The rearrangement joins TRBV5-1 to TRBJ2-1; D is perhaps TRBD1 (5 bases). This CDR3 comprises 14 residues. Deletions cut 0 bases from V and 8 bases from J, with 12 bases between. In germline, CDR1 is SGHRS, CDR2 YFSETQ. The DNA of the CDR3 is TGCGCCAGCAGCTTGGCCCAAGGGGTCGATGAGCAGTTCTTC. It encodes CASSLAQGVDEQFF.

The chain has TRBV7-7 and TRBJ2-3; 10 bases agree with TRBD2. This CDR3 contains 18 residues. CDR1 and CDR2 from the germline V gene are SSHAT and FNYEAQ (reference sequence). The junction had 10 bases not matched to a gene; V was cut back by 4 bases and J by 0 bases. In nucleotides, the CDR3 is TGTGCCAGCAGCTCAACGATACCGACTAGCGGGAGCACAGATACGCAGTATTTT. Encoded protein: CASSSTIPTSGSTDTQYF.

The chain joins TRBV7-6 to TRBJ1-1; TRBD1 matches 7 bases. The CDR3 has 13 residues. V lost 5 bases and J lost 5; bases outside the gene matches: 5. The germline V gene has CDR1 SGHVS and CDR2 FNYEAQ. CDR3 in amino acids: CASSRQGRTEAFF. CDR3 in DNA: TGTGCCAGCAGCCGACAGGGAAGAACTGAAGCTTTCTTT.

V and J are TRBV6-1 and TRBJ2-7; TRBD1 aligns across 9 bases. CDR1 MNHNS and CDR2 SASEGT come from the germline V gene. The V segment lost 5 bases and the J segment 3 bases; nucleotides outside the gene matches: 5. This CDR3 comprises 14 residues. CDR3: CASSKNRGHYEQYF. DNA for the CDR3: TGTGCCAGCAGTAAGAACAGGGGGCACTACGAGCAGTACTTC.

This chain links TRBV5-1 with TRBJ2-7; D might be TRBD2 (6 bases). The CDR3 runs to 14 residues. V was pared by 1 base and J by 2 bases, with 10 bases between. Germline V gene sequence: CDR1 SGHRS, CDR2 YFSETQ. DNA for the CDR3: TGCGCCAGCAGCTTGCGTTGGGGGGCCTACGAGCAGTACTTC. Protein sequence: CASSLRWGAYEQYF.

The chain carries TRBV9 and TRBJ2-3; D is possibly TRBD2 (6 bases). The V end lost 0 bases, the J end lost 6 bases, and 8 bases lay between the germline ends. Germline V gene sequence: CDR1 SGDLS, CDR2 YYNGEE. The CDR3 totals 13 residues. The CDR3 region is CASSVDGGDTQYF. The DNA of the CDR3 is TGTGCCAGCAGCGTAGATGGGGGGGATACGCAGTATTTT.

This clone was seen once. The chain recombines TRBV19 with TRBJ1-2, with 8 bases aligning to TRBD1. Germline CDR1 is LNHDA and CDR2 is SQIVND (reference sequence). The CDR3 has 15 amino acids. V lost 4 bases to trimming and J lost 4 bases; unmatched junction nucleotides: 8. Here the CDR3 reads CASSTPGQDVYGYTF. DNA of the CDR3: TGTGCCAGTAGTACCCCGGGACAGGATGTCTATGGCTACACCTTC.

The chain combines TRBV7-6 with TRBJ2-1, with a possible D match to TRBD1 (5 bases). Germline CDR1 SGHVS, CDR2 FNYEAQ. The V gene lost 6 bases and the J gene lost 1 base, with 10 bases spanning the gap. This CDR3 contains 14 residues. This chain's CDR3 is CASRKGPSYNEQFF. The CDR3 DNA reads TGTGCCAGCAGAAAGGGGCCATCCTACAATGAGCAGTTCTTC.

The chain uses TRBV7-9 and TRBJ1-6; D is unclear. The length of the CDR3 is 15 residues. Germline-derived CDR1 and CDR2 are SEHNR and FQNEAQ (reference sequence). V was clipped by 5 bases and J by 0 bases, with 8 bases between them. CDR3 coding DNA: TGTGCCAGCAGCCTGGAGAGCTCCTATAATTCACCCCTCCACTTT. As protein: CASSLESSYNSPLHF.

CDR3 bases: TGTGCCAGCAGCTTAGGCCCTAGCGGAAACAATGAGCAGTTCTTC. Translating gives CASSLGPSGNNEQFF. The V gene is TRBV11-3, the J gene TRBJ2-1; 7 bases are shared with TRBD2. This CDR3 spans 15 amino acids. Looked up from germline, CDR1 is SGHNT and CDR2 is YENEEA. V was pared by 1 base and J by 5 bases, with 5 bases of the junction left unmatched.

This sequence joins TRBV18 and TRBJ1-2, with a weak D call TRBD1 (6 bases). The CDR3 consists of 19 residues. The ends were cut back, 5 bases at V and 5 bases at J, with 30 bases in the middle. CDR1 is KGHSH, CDR2 LQKENI, per germline. CDR3 bases: TGTGCCAGCTCATCCACCTTATGGGACGCCGGAGGGGGGGATTATGGCTACACCTTC. As protein: CASSSTLWDAGGGDYGYTF.

This chain connects TRBV7-2 to TRBJ2-3, with 10 bases that match TRBD2. The CDR3 runs to 16 residues. Looked up from germline, CDR1 is SGHTA and CDR2 is FQGNSA. V gave up 6 bases and J gave up 0 bases; unmatched junction bases: 6. The CDR3 coding sequence is TGTGCCAGCAGGCTAGCGGGAGCGTCGAGCACAGATACGCAGTATTTT. Amino acid sequence: CASRLAGASSTDTQYF.